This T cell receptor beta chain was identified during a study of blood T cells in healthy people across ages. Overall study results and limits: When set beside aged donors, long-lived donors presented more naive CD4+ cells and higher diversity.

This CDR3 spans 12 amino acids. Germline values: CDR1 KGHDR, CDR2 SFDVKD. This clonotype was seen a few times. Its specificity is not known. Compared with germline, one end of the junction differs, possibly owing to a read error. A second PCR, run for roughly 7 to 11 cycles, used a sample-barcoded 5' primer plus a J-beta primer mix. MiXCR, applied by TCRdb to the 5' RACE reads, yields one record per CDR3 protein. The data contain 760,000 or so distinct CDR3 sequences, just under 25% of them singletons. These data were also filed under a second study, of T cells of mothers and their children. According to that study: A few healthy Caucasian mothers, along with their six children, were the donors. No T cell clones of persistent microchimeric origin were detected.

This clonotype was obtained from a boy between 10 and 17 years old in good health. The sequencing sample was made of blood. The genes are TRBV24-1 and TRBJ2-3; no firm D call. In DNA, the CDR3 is TGTGCCACCAGTGAGGGCACGGATACGCAGTATTTT. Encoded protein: CATSEGTDTQYF.